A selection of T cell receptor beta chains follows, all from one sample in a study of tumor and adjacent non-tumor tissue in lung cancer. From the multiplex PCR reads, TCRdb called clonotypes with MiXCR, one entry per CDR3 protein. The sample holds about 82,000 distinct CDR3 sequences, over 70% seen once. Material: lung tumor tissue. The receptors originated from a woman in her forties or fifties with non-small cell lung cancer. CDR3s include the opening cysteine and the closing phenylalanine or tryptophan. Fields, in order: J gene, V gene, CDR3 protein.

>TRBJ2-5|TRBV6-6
CTSSSGYPEIQYF
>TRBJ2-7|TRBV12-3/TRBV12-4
CASSFPDRVNEQYF
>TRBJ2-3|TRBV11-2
CASSLDRADAQYF
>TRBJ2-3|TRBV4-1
CASSQERVVGLGASHMQYF
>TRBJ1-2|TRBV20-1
CSARDGASAGGSYTF
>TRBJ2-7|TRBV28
CASNPGGSRTVEQYF
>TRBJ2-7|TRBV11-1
CVSSLSPGLTYEEYF
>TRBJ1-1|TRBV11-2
CASSLGGPKAMNTEAFF
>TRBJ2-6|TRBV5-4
CASSLVASGSPPGANVLSF
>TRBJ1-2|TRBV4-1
CASNQTNGYTF
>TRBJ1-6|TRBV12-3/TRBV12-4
CASTWASSYNSPLHF
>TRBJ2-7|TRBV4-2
CASSQEGLAGEDHYEQYF
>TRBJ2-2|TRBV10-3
CAIPSGLAENTGELFF
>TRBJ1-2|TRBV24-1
CATSERFTDYGYTF
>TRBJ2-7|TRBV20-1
CSATPGGLAGGVAKEQYF
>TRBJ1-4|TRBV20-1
CSASRRLYPGDKLFF
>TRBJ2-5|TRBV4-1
CACRQIQGLGETQYF
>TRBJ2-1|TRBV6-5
CACSYSVGAGYNEQFF
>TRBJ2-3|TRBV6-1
CAITPGPVETDTQYF
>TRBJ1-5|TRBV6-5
CASSVRYQDSNQPQHF
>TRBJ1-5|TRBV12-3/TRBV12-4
CASNLRSHKPQHF
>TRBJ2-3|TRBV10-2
CASSDIAGADTKYF
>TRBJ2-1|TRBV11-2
CASSGVGGTEIWNKQFF